This record covers a single T cell receptor (beta chain). Its target antigen remains unknown. The input lacks base qualities; no much larger clone sits a single base away. The sample originates from a study of shared clonotypes between healthy human individuals (dated by TCRdb to the early 2020s). Looking at the study overall: The cohort comprised two women and a few men aged 18 to 49 years. For each donor, CD4 naive and CD4 memory were each given three plates, CD8 naive was given two plates, and CD8 memory was given one plate. To estimate repertoire size and how much clonotype sharing occurs between individuals, the study deeply sequenced the blood TCR repertoires of roughly 5 healthy adults. To increase sequencing depth and limit assay-specific biases, TCR repertoire library preparation and sequencing were carried out by different laboratories using diverse techniques. Between about 0.8 and 9 billion PBMCs per donor were obtained by leukapheresis.

Using the deep immunoSEQ assay, TCR CDR3 regions were amplified from genomic DNA by multiplex PCR. For each cell subset, the extracted genomic DNA was distributed evenly across all wells of several immunoSEQ 96-well plates, and each plate served as one replicate. For sorted subsets, each replicate PCR was loaded with around 220 ng genomic DNA, equivalent to 25,000 to 35,000 T cell genomes. The purified libraries were quantified using a Qubit 3.0 fluorometer, sized with a Bioanalyzer 2100, and then quantified again using the KAPA Library Quantification kit. Every immunoSEQ 96-well plate was sequenced on a separate single-read 150-cycle Illumina NextSeq 550 flow cell. In the original analysis: Because the immunoSEQ output held only junctional sequences and lacked quality scores, the filtering could not match the filtering applied to full-length reads. To assign V/J genes and CDR3, sequences were annotated against IMGT germline references using PyIR, a Python wrapper for IgBLAST v1.9. Reads with weak V/J assignments (E-value above 1e-6), missing CDR3, stop codons, out-of-frame junctions, or ambiguous translated residues were removed. V3J clonotypes were defined as sequences sharing an identical inferred V gene, J gene, and CDR3 amino acid sequence. Percentage overlap between repertoires was calculated by dividing the number of shared unique clonotypes by the size of the smaller repertoire. Three approaches were used to assess repertoire richness: RTK rarefaction, the Chao1 estimator, and Recon v2.1 estimates of unobserved clonotypes. Generation probabilities for all TCRbeta clonotypes obtained by the gDNA method from several donors were computed using OLGA. Held by TCRdb, this immuneACCESS table contains in-frame sequences only and omits some clones. Under half of the omission traces to an unresolved V gene where checked; the cause of the rest is unknown. The DNA was the basis for D and trimming; V, J and clone size are from that table. Counted in this sample were more than 850,000 clones; 75% to 80% of them appeared once. In total, the top ten clones hold approximately 0.56% of the sample.

The CDR3 goes from the cysteine to the phenylalanine over 14 residues. CDR3 DNA is the only sequence kept; it has 42 bases, read in frame from the first base. CDR1 and CDR2, looked up from the germline V gene, are SGHRS and YFSETQ. V lost 2 bases and J lost 8 bases; the stretch between them is 16 bases long. Study-wide conclusions, independent of this receptor: Sharing across a few donors was observed for about 4.8% of naive CD4, 3.5% of naive CD8, about 2.3% of memory CD4, and about 0.38% of memory CD8 clonotypes. Incomplete sequencing was indicated by rarefaction of sorted-subset datasets, despite the large sequencing depth. Because the study included only a small number of donors, the genetic and exposure-history diversity represented was limited. Based on pairwise subsampling, the degree of clonotype sharing among donors was expected to be affected by sequencing depth. Naive subsets generally had larger estimated clonotype richness than memory subsets. Sampling was restricted to blood, and TCR repertoires in tissues likely differ from the TCR repertoires found in blood. Compared with non-shared clonotypes, the clonotypes found in all four sorted-subset donors had higher generation probabilities.

Donors were healthy HIV-negative adults with no recently reported acute infections or vaccinations. All donors were Caucasian adults living in Nashville, Tennessee, USA. CD4+ T cells were enriched by magnetic negative selection, after which naive cells were positively selected on CD45RA and the negative fraction was taken as the memory subset. Blood was collected by leukapheresis, and PBMCs were isolated by Ficoll-Histopaque density gradient centrifugation and then cryopreserved in liquid nitrogen vapor phase. Analytical flow cytometry was used to check the purity and quantity of every magnetically sorted T cell population. Genomic DNA was isolated from every sorted fraction and measured by UV absorbance on a Nanodrop 2000c.

This receptor was identified in a man younger than 35 in good health. Some clones in this sample may be carry-over from other donors' samples. The rearranged segments are TRBV5-1 and TRBJ1-2; tentative D gene TRBD1, with 5 bases matching. Material: memory CD4+ T cells from PBMCs. In light of the paper, this sample's cell subset or site label describes: CD45RA-negative fraction. The CDR3 is CASSFGTEQGGYTF. The DNA is TGCGCCAGCAGCTTTGGGACCGAGCAGGGAGGCTACACCTTC.